The sequence of this T cell receptor beta chain was determined in a study of shared clonotypes between healthy human individuals. In the study overall: Three plates each covered CD4 naive and memory; CD8 naive two, CD8 memory one. Study-wide points: Sharing of clonotypes among donors was expected to vary with sequencing depth. It was the few donors that limited the genetic and exposure-history diversity represented.

Sorted-subset replicate PCRs used approximately 180 ng of genomic DNA. This amount corresponded to 33,000 or so T cell genomes. Profiling relied on immunoSEQ multiplex PCR, and the TCRdb table lists in-frame clones only, not all of them. The sample has hundreds of thousands of clones, about 98% seen once. Unmatched junction bases numbered 7, after V lost 0 bases and J lost 8 bases. CDR1 MNHNY and CDR2 SVGAGI come from the germline V gene (reference sequence). The CDR3 totals 16 residues. CD45RO-negative, CCR7-positively selected cells formed the naive CD8 fraction, excluding terminally differentiated effector memory CD45RA+ cells. Concerning this clone: Its antigen is currently unknown.

Material: naive CD8+ T cells sorted from blood. The chain employs TRBV6-6 and TRBJ1-2; 12 nucleotides line up with TRBD1. The TCR comes from a man aged 30-40 years in good health. In DNA, the CDR3 is TGTGCCAGCAGTTACTCACCGGGACAGGGGGCCGGGGGCTACACCTTC. It codes for CASSYSPGQGAGGYTF.